Shown below are 18 T cell receptor beta chains from a single sample sequenced in a study of T-cell reconstitution after alpha-beta-depleted transplantation in children. Library preparation (for TCRbeta) was performed with unique molecular identifiers. TCRdb recomputed calls from the PCR reads with MiXCR, one row per CDR3 protein. Among about 640,000 distinct CDR3 sequences listed, roughly 17% were seen once. The sequences come from PBMCs from the stem cell graft donor, collected from the stem cell graft. The receptors shown here come from a human donor who donated a stem cell graft to a child with acute myeloid leukemia.

This clonotype showed up many times. DNA of the CDR3: TGTGCCATCAGTGAAACTAGCGGGGGAGTACAGTATTTT. Encoded protein: CAISETSGGVQYF. This chain links TRBV10-3 with TRBJ2-3, with 11 nucleotides matching TRBD2. Looked up from germline, CDR1 is ENHRY and CDR2 is SYGVKD. Germline trimming cut 3 bases from V and 12 bases from J; bases unmatched to any gene: 5. CDR3 length: 13 amino acids.

The chain uses TRBV27 and TRBJ2-3, with TRBD1 matching 7 bases. CDR1 is MNHEY and CDR2 is SMNVEV in the germline V gene (reference sequence). The CDR3 covers 15 residues. V gave up 6 bases and J gave up 2 bases; unmatched junction bases: 8. CDR3 loop: CASSQPGQPTDTQYF. The CDR3 nucleotides are TGTGCCAGCAGCCAACCGGGACAGCCCACAGATACGCAGTATTTT.

This sequence joins TRBV20-1 and TRBJ1-6; the D is unclear. Trimming left V 3 bases short and J 4 bases short, with 7 bases between. There are 13 residues in the CDR3. Germline CDR1 is DFQATT and CDR2 is SNEGSKA (reference sequence). CDR3 sequence: CSARPSYNSPLHF. CDR3 coding DNA: TGCAGTGCTAGGCCCAGTTATAATTCACCCCTCCACTTT.

Only a few counts were recorded for this clonotype. The CDR3 loop reads CSASSSLNQPQHF. CDR3 DNA sequence: TGCAGTGCTAGTTCTAGCCTCAATCAGCCCCAGCATTTT. This chain uses TRBV20-1 with TRBJ1-5; D remains ambiguous. Germline lookup yields CDR1 DFQATT and CDR2 SNEGSKA (reference sequence). V was pared by 3 bases and J by 3 bases, with 9 bases between. CDR3 length: 13 amino acids.

In this sample, this clonotype turned up many times. The chain is built from TRBV20-1 and TRBJ2-2; the match to TRBD1 covers 9 bases. This CDR3 comprises 15 residues. J lost 6 bases, V lost 6 bases, and 11 bases had no gene match. Per the germline V gene, CDR1 is DFQATT and CDR2 is SNEGSKA (reference sequence). The CDR3 region is CSATSGTGRSGELFF. Here the CDR3 DNA reads TGCAGTGCGACTTCCGGGACAGGGAGGTCCGGGGAGCTGTTTTTT.

This clonotype has a count of ten or more. The chain joins TRBV5-5 to TRBJ2-3; D is possibly TRBD1 (7 bases). Trimming cost V 3 bases and J 6 bases, with 11 bases left between them. The CDR3 loop spans 13 amino acids. CDR1 is SGHKS, CDR2 YYEKEE, per germline (reference sequence). The CDR3 DNA reads as TGTGCCAGCAGCTCCAGGGGGGAGGATACGCAGTATTTT. It encodes CASSSRGEDTQYF. Combining the CDR3 with reference TRBV5-5 and TRBJ2-3 gives the whole variable domain DAGVTQSPTHLIKTRGQQVTLRCSPISGHKSVSWYQQVLGQGPQFIFQYYEKEERGRGNFPDRFSARQFPNYSSELNVNALLLGDSALYLCASSSRGEDTQYFGPGTRLTVL.

The chain has TRBV20-1 and TRBJ1-1; the D is unclear. CDR3 length: 12 amino acids. The germline V gene has CDR1 DFQATT and CDR2 SNEGSKA (reference sequence). The V and J ends lost 6 bases and 10 bases respectively, with 18 bases between them. CDR3 DNA sequence: TGCAGTGCCCCTCGCCTAGCCTTTGGAGCTTTCTTT. It is translated as CSAPRLAFGAFF.

Points on this clonotype: This may come from a read error, since a much larger clone is one base off. The gene calls are TRBV4-2 and TRBJ2-2; D possibly uses TRBD1 or TRBD2 (6 bases each). This CDR3 has 13 residues. Germline-derived CDR1 and CDR2 are LGHNA and YNFKEQ. CDR3 protein: CASRRGGPGEMFF. CDR3 coding DNA: TGTGCCAGCCGCCGTGGGGGGCCCGGGGAGATGTTTTTT.

This clonotype was seen a handful of times. The chain has TRBV29-1 and TRBJ2-7; 11 bases agree with TRBD1. The CDR3 covers 16 residues. In germline, CDR1 is SQVTM, CDR2 ANQGSEA. The junction had 8 bases not matched to a gene; V was cut back by 4 bases and J by 0 bases. CDR3 bases: TGCAGCGTTGTAAATACCGGGACAGGGGGCTCCTACGAGCAGTACTTC. Translation gives CSVVNTGTGGSYEQYF.

As concerns this clonotype: One junction end disagrees with the germline gene, perhaps due to a read error. The chain joins TRBV20-1 to TRBJ1-5; no reliable D call. This CDR3 spans 16 amino acids. Per germline, CDR1 DFQATT and CDR2 SNEGSKA (reference sequence). The chain's CDR3 is CSARVAGGQRNPPQHF. The DNA for the CDR3 is TGCAGTGCTAGAGTTGCGGGCGGGCAGCGCAATCCGCCCCAGCATTTT.

This clonotype appeared many times. This sequence joins TRBV20-1 and TRBJ2-7; D possibly uses TRBD1 or TRBD2 (5 bases each). The germline V gene has CDR1 DFQATT and CDR2 SNEGSKA (reference sequence). The CDR3 runs 15 residues. Between the trimmed V and J ends, which lost 3 bases and 2 bases, there was a span of 17 bases. In nucleotides, the CDR3 is TGCAGTGCTAGCCCCGGCCGGGGCAGGGCCTACGAGCAGTACGTC. Translated, it gives CSASPGRGRAYEQYV.

This clonotype was found many times. This chain joins TRBV20-1 and TRBJ2-5; D not resolved. Germline CDR1 is DFQATT and CDR2 is SNEGSKA (reference sequence). V shed 6 bases and J shed 2 bases, with 16 bases lying between them. This CDR3 has 14 residues. The CDR3 spells CSATKREGQETQYF. The CDR3 DNA sequence: TGCAGTGCCACGAAAAGGGAAGGACAAGAGACCCAGTACTTC.

This chain uses TRBV11-1 with TRBJ1-1; 11 bases align to TRBD1. Germline V lookup: CDR1 SGHAT, CDR2 FQDESV (reference sequence). The ends lost 5 bases at V and 4 bases at J; junction bases unmatched: 6. The CDR3 runs to 15 residues. The CDR3 sequence is CASSRDRGMRTEAFF. CDR3 bases: TGTGCCAGCAGCCGGGACAGGGGGATGCGCACTGAAGCTTTCTTT.

Many counts were recorded for this clonotype. The V call is TRBV29-1, the J call TRBJ1-1, with D possibly being TRBD1 (5 bases). Germline values: CDR1 SQVTM, CDR2 ANQGSEA. CDR3 length equals 12 residues. Trimming pared 4 bases from V and 10 bases from J, leaving 16 bases between. In nucleotides, the CDR3 is TGCAGCGTTGTGGTGGGGCAAGGTGGAGCTTTCTTT. Translated: CSVVVGQGGAFF.

The rearrangement links TRBV25-1 to TRBJ2-4, with 7 bases lining up with TRBD2. J was trimmed by 4 bases and V by 1 base; bases with no gene match: 7. The CDR3 runs 16 residues. CDR1 MGHDK and CDR2 SYGVNS come from the germline V gene. This chain's CDR3 is CASSESRASGKNIQYF. The CDR3 bases are TGTGCCAGCAGTGAATCTAGGGCTAGCGGAAAAAACATTCAGTACTTC.

The chain links TRBV2 to TRBJ2-2; no reliable D call. Germline V gene sequence: CDR1 SNHLY, CDR2 FYNNEI. V was shortened by 3 bases and J by 1 base, with 9 bases between the two germline ends. CDR3 length: 15 amino acids. This chain's CDR3 is CASSDLYGNTGELFF. The CDR3 DNA reads as TGTGCCAGCAGTGATCTTTACGGGAACACCGGGGAGCTGTTTTTT.

This clonotype has a handful of counts. The rearrangement joins TRBV7-2 to TRBJ1-5; D is possibly TRBD1 (5 bases). The V gene's germline CDR1 is SGHTA and CDR2 FQGNSA. The V end lost 2 bases, the J end lost 8 bases, and 10 bases lay between the germline ends. The CDR3 has 13 residues. The CDR3: CASSLWVGEPQHF. CDR3 coding DNA: TGTGCCAGCAGCTTATGGGTAGGGGAGCCCCAGCATTTT.

In this sample, this clonotype turned up many times. The genes are TRBV20-1 and TRBJ2-3; TRBD2 agrees at 8 bases. CDR3 size: 15 residues. The junction had 5 bases not matched to a gene; V was cut back by 1 base and J by 2 bases. Germline V lookup: CDR1 DFQATT, CDR2 SNEGSKA (reference sequence). DNA of the CDR3: TGCAGTGCTAGAGGTAGCGGGGAGGCCACAGATACGCAGTATTTT. Translating it yields CSARGSGEATDTQYF.